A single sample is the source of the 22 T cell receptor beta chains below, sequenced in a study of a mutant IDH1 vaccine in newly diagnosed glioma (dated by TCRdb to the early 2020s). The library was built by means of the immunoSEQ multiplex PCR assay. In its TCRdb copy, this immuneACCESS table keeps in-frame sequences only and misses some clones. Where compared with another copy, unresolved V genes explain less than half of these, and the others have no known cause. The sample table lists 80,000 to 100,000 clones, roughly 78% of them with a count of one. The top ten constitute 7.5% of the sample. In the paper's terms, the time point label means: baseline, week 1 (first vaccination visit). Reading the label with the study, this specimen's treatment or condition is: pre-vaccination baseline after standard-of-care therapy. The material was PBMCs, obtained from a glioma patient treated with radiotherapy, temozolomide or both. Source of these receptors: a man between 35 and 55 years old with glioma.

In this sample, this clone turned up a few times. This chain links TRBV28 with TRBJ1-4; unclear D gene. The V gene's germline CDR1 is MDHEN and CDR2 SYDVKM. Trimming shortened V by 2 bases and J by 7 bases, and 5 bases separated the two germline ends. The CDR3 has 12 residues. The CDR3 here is CASSLQTEKLFF. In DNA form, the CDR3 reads TGTGCCAGCAGTTTACAGACTGAAAAACTGTTTTTT.

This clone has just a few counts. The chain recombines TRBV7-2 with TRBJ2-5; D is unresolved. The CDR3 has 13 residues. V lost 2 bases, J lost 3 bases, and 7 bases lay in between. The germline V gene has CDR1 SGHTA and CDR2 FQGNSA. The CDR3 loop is CASSLPEKETQYF. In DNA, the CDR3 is TGTGCCAGCAGCTTACCAGAGAAAGAGACCCAGTACTTC.

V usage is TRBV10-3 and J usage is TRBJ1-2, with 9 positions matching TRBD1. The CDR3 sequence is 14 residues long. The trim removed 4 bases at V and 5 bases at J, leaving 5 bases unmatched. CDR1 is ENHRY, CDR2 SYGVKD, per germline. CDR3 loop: CAISGGQGNYGYTF. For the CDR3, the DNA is TGTGCCATCAGTGGTGGACAGGGGAATTATGGCTACACCTTC.

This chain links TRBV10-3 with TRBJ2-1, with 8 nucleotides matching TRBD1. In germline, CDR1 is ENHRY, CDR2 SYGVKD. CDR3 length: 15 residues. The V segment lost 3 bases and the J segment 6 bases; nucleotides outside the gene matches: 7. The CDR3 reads CAISDMDRASNEQFF. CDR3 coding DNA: TGTGCCATCAGTGATATGGACAGGGCAAGCAATGAGCAGTTCTTC.

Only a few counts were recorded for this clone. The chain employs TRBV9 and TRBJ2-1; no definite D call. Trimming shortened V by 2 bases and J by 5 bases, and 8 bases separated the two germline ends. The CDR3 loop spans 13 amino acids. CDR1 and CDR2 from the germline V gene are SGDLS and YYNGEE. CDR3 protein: CASSVAENNEQFF. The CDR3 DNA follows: TGTGCCAGCAGCGTGGCGGAGAACAATGAGCAGTTCTTC.

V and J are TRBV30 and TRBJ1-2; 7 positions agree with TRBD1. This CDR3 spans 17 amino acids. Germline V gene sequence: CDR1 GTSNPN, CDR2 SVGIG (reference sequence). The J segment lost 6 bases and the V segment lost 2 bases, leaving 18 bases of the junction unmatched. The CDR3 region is CAWSKGGGRPTSNGYTF. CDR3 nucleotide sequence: TGTGCCTGGAGTAAGGGAGGGGGCAGACCCACCTCTAATGGCTACACCTTC.

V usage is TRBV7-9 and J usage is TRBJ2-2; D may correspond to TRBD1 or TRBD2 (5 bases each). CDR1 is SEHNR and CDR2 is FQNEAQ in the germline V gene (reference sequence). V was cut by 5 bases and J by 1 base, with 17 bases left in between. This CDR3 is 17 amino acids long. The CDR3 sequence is CASSQGAGTMNTGELFF. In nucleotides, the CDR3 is TGTGCCAGCAGCCAGGGAGCCGGGACGATGAACACCGGGGAGCTGTTTTTT.

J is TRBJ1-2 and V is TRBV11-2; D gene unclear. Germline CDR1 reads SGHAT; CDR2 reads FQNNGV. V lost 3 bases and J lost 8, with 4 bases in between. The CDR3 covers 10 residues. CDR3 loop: CASSLSGYTF. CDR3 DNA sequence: TGTGCCAGCAGCTTGTCGGGCTACACCTTC.

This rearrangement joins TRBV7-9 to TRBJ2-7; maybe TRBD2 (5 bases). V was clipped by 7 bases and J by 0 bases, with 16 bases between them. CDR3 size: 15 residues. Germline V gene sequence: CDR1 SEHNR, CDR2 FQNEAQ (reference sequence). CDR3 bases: TGTGCCAGCATTTCCGGGGATCACCCCTCCTACGAGCAGTACTTC. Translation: CASISGDHPSYEQYF.

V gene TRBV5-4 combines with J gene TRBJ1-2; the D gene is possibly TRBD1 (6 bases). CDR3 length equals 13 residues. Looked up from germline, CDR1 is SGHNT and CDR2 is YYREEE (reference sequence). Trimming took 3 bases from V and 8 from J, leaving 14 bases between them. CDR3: CASSYAGVRGYTF. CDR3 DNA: TGTGCCAGCAGCTACGCAGGGGTCCGCGGCTACACCTTC.

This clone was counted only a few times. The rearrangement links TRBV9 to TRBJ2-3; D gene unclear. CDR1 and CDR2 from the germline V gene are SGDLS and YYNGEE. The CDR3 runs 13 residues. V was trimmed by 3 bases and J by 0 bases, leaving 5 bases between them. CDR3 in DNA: TGTGCCAGCAGCGGAGATAGCACAGATACGCAGTATTTT. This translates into CASSGDSTDTQYF.

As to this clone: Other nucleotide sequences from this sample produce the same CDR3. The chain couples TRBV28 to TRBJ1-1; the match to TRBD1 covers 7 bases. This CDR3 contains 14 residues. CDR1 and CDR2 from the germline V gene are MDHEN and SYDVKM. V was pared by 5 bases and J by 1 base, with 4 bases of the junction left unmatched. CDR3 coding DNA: TGTGCCAGCAGTAGACAGGGAGCGAACACTGAAGCTTTCTTT. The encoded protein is CASSRQGANTEAFF.

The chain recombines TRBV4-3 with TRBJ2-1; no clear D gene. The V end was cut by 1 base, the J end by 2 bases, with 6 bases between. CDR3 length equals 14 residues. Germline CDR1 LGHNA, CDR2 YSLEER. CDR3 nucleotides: TGCGCCAGCAGCCAAGTCATGACCTACAATGAGCAGTTCTTC. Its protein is CASSQVMTYNEQFF.

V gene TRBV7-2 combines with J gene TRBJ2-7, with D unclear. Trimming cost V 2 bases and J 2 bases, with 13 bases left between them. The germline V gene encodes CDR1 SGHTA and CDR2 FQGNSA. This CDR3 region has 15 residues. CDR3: CASSLWRFTTYEQYF. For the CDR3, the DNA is TGTGCCAGCAGCTTATGGCGATTTACAACCTACGAGCAGTACTTC.

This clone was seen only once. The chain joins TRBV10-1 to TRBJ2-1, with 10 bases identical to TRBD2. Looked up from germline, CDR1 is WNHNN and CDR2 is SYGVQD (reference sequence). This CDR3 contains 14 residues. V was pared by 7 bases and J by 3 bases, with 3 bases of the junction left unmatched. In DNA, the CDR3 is TGCGCCAGCACTCCTAGCGGGGGCTACAATGAGCAGTTCTTC. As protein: CASTPSGGYNEQFF.

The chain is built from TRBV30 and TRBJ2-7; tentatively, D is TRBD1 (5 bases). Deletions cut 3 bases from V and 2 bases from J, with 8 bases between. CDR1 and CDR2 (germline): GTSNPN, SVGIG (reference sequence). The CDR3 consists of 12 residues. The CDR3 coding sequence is TGTGCCTGGAGGGACAAGCCCTACGAGCAGTACTTC. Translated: CAWRDKPYEQYF. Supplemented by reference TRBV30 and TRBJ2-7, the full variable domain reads SQTIHQWPATLVQPVGSPLSLECTVEGTSNPNLYWYRQAAGRGLQLLFYSVGIGQISSEVPQNLSASRPQDRQFILSSKKLLLSDSGFYLCAWRDKPYEQYFGPGTRLTVT.

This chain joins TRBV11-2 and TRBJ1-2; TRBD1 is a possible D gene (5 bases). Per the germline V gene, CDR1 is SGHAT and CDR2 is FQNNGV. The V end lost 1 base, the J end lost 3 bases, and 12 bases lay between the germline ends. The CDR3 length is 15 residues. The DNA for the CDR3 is TGTGCCAGCAGCTTAGTGGGCAGGGCCCACTATGGCTACACCTTC. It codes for CASSLVGRAHYGYTF.

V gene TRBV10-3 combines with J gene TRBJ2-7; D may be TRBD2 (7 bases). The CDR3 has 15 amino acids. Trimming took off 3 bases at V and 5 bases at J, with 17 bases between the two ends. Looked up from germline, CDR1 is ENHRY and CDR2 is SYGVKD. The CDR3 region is CAISDRGGRSHEQYF. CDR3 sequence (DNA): TGTGCCATCAGTGATAGGGGGGGTCGATCCCACGAGCAGTACTTC.

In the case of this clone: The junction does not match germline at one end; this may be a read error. The CDR3 DNA reads as TGTGCCAGCACTCAGACAGGGGGCAAACCTTTT. It specifies CASTQTGGKPF. V usage is TRBV6-5 and J usage is TRBJ1-4, with 10 bases identical to TRBD1. Per the germline V gene, CDR1 is MNHEY and CDR2 is SVGAGI. This CDR3 contains 11 residues.

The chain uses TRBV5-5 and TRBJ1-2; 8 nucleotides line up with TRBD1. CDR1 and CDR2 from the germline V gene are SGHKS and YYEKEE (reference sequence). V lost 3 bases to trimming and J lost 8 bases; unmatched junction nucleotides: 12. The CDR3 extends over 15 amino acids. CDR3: CASSYHPGTGEGYTF. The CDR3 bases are TGTGCCAGCAGCTACCACCCCGGGACAGGAGAGGGCTACACCTTC.

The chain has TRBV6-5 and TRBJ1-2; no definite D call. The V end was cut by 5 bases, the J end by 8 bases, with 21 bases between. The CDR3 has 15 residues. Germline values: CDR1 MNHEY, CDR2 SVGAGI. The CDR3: CASSPTWDRVGGYTF. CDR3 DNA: TGTGCCAGCAGTCCGACCTGGGATAGGGTCGGGGGCTACACCTTC.

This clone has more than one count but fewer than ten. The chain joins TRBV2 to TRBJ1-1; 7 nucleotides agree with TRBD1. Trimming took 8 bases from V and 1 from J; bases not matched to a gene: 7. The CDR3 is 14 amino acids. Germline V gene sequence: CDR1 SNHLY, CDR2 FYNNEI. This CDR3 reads CASFRTGGNTEAFF. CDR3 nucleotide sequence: TGTGCCAGCTTCCGGACAGGAGGGAACACTGAAGCTTTCTTT.